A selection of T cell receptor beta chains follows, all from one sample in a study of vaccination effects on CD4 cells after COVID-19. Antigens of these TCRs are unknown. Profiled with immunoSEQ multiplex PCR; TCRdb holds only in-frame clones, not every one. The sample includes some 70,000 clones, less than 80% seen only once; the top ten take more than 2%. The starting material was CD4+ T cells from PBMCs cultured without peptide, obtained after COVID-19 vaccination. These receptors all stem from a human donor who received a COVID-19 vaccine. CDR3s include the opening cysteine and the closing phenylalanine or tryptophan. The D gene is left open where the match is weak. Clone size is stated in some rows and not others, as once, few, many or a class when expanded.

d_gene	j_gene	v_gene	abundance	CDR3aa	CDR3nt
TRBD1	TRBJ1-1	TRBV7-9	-	CASSRTGGDTEAFF	TGTGCCAGCAGCCGTACAGGGGGCGACACTGAAGCTTTCTTT
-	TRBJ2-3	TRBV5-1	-	CASSLEMGSGTDTQYF	TGCGCCAGCAGCTTGGAGATGGGATCAGGGACAGATACGCAGTATTTT
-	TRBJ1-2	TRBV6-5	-	CASSIPPGGYTF	TGTGCCAGCAGTATCCCCCCGGGCGGCTACACCTTC
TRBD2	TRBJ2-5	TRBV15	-	CATSRDKRGAQETQYF	TGTGCCACCAGCAGAGATAAGCGGGGGGCACAAGAGACCCAGTACTTC
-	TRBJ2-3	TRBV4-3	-	CASSQVSGTDTQYF	TGCGCCAGCAGCCAAGTATCAGGCACAGATACGCAGTATTTT
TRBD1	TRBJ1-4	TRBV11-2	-	CASSLQGATSWEKLFF	TGTGCCAGCAGCCTTCAGGGGGCGACCTCTTGGGAAAAACTGTTTTTT
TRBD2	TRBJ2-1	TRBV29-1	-	CSALRVAGAYNEQFF	TGCAGCGCCCTTAGAGTGGCGGGGGCCTACAATGAGCAGTTCTTC
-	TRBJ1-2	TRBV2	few	CASLEGEVYGYTF	TGTGCCAGCCTAGAGGGGGAAGTTTATGGCTACACCTTC
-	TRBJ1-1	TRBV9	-	CASSPGGSTEAFF	TGTGCCAGCAGCCCTGGGGGGAGCACTGAAGCTTTCTTT
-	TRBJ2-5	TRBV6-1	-	CASRPGGKKQETQYF	TGTGCCAGCAGGCCGGGCGGGAAGAAACAAGAGACCCAGTACTTC
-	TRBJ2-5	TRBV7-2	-	CASSPQPGGGETQYF	TGTGCCAGCAGCCCCCAACCCGGTGGAGGAGAGACCCAGTACTTC
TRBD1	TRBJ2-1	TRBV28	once	CASTLNPGQGTNEQFF	TGTGCCAGCACCCTTAACCCGGGACAGGGTACCAATGAGCAGTTCTTC
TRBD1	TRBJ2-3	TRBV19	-	CASSIPRQGGTDTQYF	TGTGCCAGTAGTATCCCAAGACAGGGTGGGACAGATACGCAGTATTTT
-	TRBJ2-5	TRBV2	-	CASSNQETQYF	TGTGCCAGCAGTAACCAAGAGACCCAGTACTTC
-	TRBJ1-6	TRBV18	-	CASSPLRTELGSPLHF	TGTGCCAGCTCACCTCTAAGGACAGAGCTGGGTTCACCCCTCCACTTT
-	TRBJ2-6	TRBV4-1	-	CASSQEGWGYGANVLTF	TGCGCCAGCAGCCAAGAAGGTTGGGGGTACGGGGCCAACGTCCTGACTTTC
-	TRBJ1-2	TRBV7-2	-	CASSPPNYGYTF	TGTGCCAGCAGCCCACCTAACTATGGCTACACCTTC
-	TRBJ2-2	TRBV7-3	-	CASSLTTPGLLKTGELFF	TGTGCCAGCAGCCTAACTACTCCGGGACTTCTAAAAACCGGGGAGCTGTTTTTT
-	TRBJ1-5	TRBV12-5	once	CASGTSNQPQHF	TGTGCTAGTGGGACTAGCAATCAGCCCCAGCATTTT
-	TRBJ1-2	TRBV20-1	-	CSASLGGGGYTF	TGCAGTGCTAGTCTAGGGGGGGGAGGCTACACCTTC
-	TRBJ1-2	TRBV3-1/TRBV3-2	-	CASSPVGRGEINGYTF	TGTGCCAGCAGCCCGGTGGGGAGGGGCGAAATAAATGGCTACACCTTC
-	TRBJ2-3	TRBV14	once	CASSQERGWTDTQYF	TGTGCCAGCAGCCAAGAGCGGGGATGGACAGATACGCAGTATTTT